Given below is one T cell receptor (beta chain) in context. The sample is drawn from a study of T cell changes during pregnancy in multiple sclerosis. V was pared by 6 bases and J by 5 bases, with 11 bases of the junction left unmatched. This CDR3 region has 15 residues. Germline values: CDR1 MNHEY, CDR2 SVGAGI. Only in-frame clones appear in the TCRdb table, and some are missing; sequencing was by immunoSEQ multiplex PCR. The data show approximately 66,000 clones, roughly 92% seen once. The J gene is TRBJ2-7, the V gene TRBV6-5, with 9 positions matching TRBD2. The clonotype comes from a female donor in good health, enrolled as a control in a pregnancy study. The specimen was peripheral blood, collected in the third trimester of pregnancy. The CDR3 is CASSPLAGARDEQYF. Written as DNA, the CDR3 is TGTGCCAGCAGCCCTTTAGCGGGAGCTCGGGACGAGCAGTACTTC.